Following are 20 T cell receptor beta chains from one sample sequenced in a study of CD8 T cells in ankylosing spondylitis. TCRdb ran MiXCR on the 5' RACE reads and lists one entry per CDR3 protein. In the table there are 250,000 or so distinct CDR3 sequences, 20% to 30% of which are singletons. Sequencing input: blood, either unsorted or a sorted T cell fraction (not recorded which). The receptors shown here come from a male donor with ankylosing spondylitis or in good health (not recorded which).

V gene TRBV20-1 combines with J gene TRBJ2-7; TRBD2 agrees at 7 bases. The CDR3 length is 14 residues. The germline gives CDR1 DFQATT, CDR2 SNEGSKA (reference sequence). Germline trimming cut 3 bases from V and 2 bases from J; bases unmatched to any gene: 7. The CDR3 sequence: CSARDTGGTYEQYF. DNA of the CDR3: TGCAGTGCTAGGGATACGGGGGGAACCTACGAGCAGTACTTC.

V gene TRBV12-3 or TRBV12-4 combines with J gene TRBJ1-2; the D gene is possibly TRBD1 (5 bases). Trimming removed 7 bases from V and 5 bases from J, with 17 bases in between. The CDR3 contains 14 residues. CDR3 in DNA: TGTGCCAGCACCATGAGGGGAATGGATTATGGCTACACCTTC. Residues: CASTMRGMDYGYTF.

This clonotype has a count of ten or more. V and J are TRBV5-1 and TRBJ1-1, with 7 bases fitting TRBD1. The junction had 9 bases not matched to a gene; V was cut back by 4 bases and J by 3 bases. This CDR3 comprises 15 residues. Germline assignment: CDR1 SGHRS and CDR2 YFSETQ. CDR3 region: CASSHRGPLDTEAFF. CDR3 bases: TGCGCCAGCAGCCACAGGGGCCCCCTCGACACTGAAGCTTTCTTT.

The CDR3 sequence is CASSDGSLEEQYF. CDR3 nucleotide sequence: TGCGCCAGCAGTGATGGCTCCCTGGAAGAGCAGTACTTC. The chain joins TRBV10-1 to TRBJ2-7; D unresolved. CDR1 WNHNN and CDR2 SYGVQD come from the germline V gene (reference sequence). Trimming shortened V by 3 bases and J by 7 bases, and 13 bases separated the two germline ends. The CDR3 consists of 13 residues.

This clonotype has just a few counts. J is TRBJ2-5 and V is TRBV29-1; no reliable D call. With 4 bases removed from V and 5 bases from J, the gap between germline ends came to 8 bases. There are 11 residues in the CDR3. Germline V CDR1 and CDR2: SQVTM, ANQGSEA. In DNA form, the CDR3 reads TGCAGCGTTGCGGTAGTGGAGACCCAGTACTTC. Its translation: CSVAVVETQYF.

This clonotype was observed at least ten times. The rearrangement links TRBV24-1 to TRBJ2-5; 10 bases match TRBD1. V shed 7 bases, J shed 2 bases, and the junction held 9 bases outside the gene matches. This CDR3 has 16 residues. Germline V lookup: CDR1 KGHDR, CDR2 SFDVKD. The CDR3 DNA reads as TGTGCCACCAGCCACATTGGGACAGGGGCGCAAGAGACCCAGTACTTC. Translating gives CATSHIGTGAQETQYF.

V is TRBV20-1 and J is TRBJ2-7; D call uncertain. V was pared by 2 bases and J by 2 bases, with 10 bases between. This CDR3 has 13 amino acids. Germline V lookup: CDR1 DFQATT, CDR2 SNEGSKA (reference sequence). This chain's CDR3 is CSARTVGTYEQYF. The CDR3 bases are TGCAGTGCTAGAACCGTCGGTACCTACGAGCAGTACTTC.

The J gene is TRBJ1-1, the V gene TRBV20-1; 7 nucleotides line up with TRBD1. The CDR3 runs 14 residues. Trimming cost V 5 bases and J 2 bases; bases outside gene matches: 8. Germline assignment: CDR1 DFQATT and CDR2 SNEGSKA (reference sequence). The CDR3 sequence: CSAGGQATNTEAFF. The CDR3 DNA reads as TGCAGTGCTGGAGGACAGGCGACTAACACTGAAGCTTTCTTT.

The chain carries TRBV18 and TRBJ1-5; unclear D gene. Trimming removed 6 bases at V and 7 bases at J, with 13 bases between. Germline-derived CDR1 and CDR2 are KGHSH and LQKENI. This CDR3 contains 13 residues. CDR3 bases: TGTGCCAGCTCGCAGACCGAGGAACAGCCCCAGCATTTT. Protein: CASSQTEEQPQHF.

In this sample, this clonotype turned up many times. This chain links TRBV2 with TRBJ1-1, with TRBD1 matching over 7 bases. This CDR3 comprises 16 residues. Per germline, CDR1 SNHLY and CDR2 FYNNEI. V dropped 7 bases and J dropped 0; count of bases not matched to a gene: 11. The CDR3 region is CASKDPGTAMNTEAFF. The CDR3 region has the DNA TGTGCCAGCAAGGACCCCGGGACAGCGATGAACACTGAAGCTTTCTTT.

The rearrangement uses TRBV12-3 or TRBV12-4 and TRBJ2-5; tentatively, D is TRBD1 or TRBD2 (5 bases each). The V and J ends lost 0 bases and 2 bases respectively, with 10 bases between them. CDR3 size: 15 residues. CDR3 sequence: CASSLAGVVQETQYF. CDR3 bases: TGTGCCAGCAGTTTAGCGGGGGTAGTGCAAGAGACCCAGTACTTC.

This clonotype has a count of ten or more. The chain employs TRBV7-9 and TRBJ2-1, with 10 bases lining up with TRBD2. The CDR3 length is 17 residues. Germline V gene data show CDR1 as SEHNR and CDR2 as FQNEAQ (reference sequence). V lost 6 bases and J lost 0; bases outside the gene matches: 8. This CDR3 is CASRPSGGAISYNEQFF. CDR3 DNA sequence: TGTGCCAGCAGGCCCAGCGGGGGGGCGATCTCCTACAATGAGCAGTTCTTC.

This clonotype was observed a few times. V and J are TRBV12-3 or TRBV12-4 and TRBJ2-7; 9 positions agree with TRBD1. CDR3 size: 15 residues. After removal of 1 base from V and 1 base from J, the junction contained 2 bases not matched to a gene. The CDR3 sequence: CASSLGQGGSYEQYF. Here the CDR3 DNA reads TGTGCCAGCAGTTTAGGACAGGGGGGTTCCTACGAGCAGTACTTC.

The chain's CDR3 is CASSATSGDGETQYF. The CDR3 DNA reads as TGTGCCAGCAGCGCGACTAGCGGGGACGGAGAGACCCAGTACTTC. The chain has TRBV9 and TRBJ2-5; 11 bases are shared with TRBD2. CDR1 is SGDLS and CDR2 is YYNGEE in the germline V gene. This CDR3 spans 15 amino acids. Trimming took 3 bases from V and 4 from J; bases not matched to a gene: 5.

V is TRBV18 and J is TRBJ1-5; D remains unclear. Between the trimmed V and J ends, which lost 3 bases and 2 bases, there was a span of 11 bases. Germline CDR1 KGHSH, CDR2 LQKENI. The CDR3 runs 15 residues. The CDR3 loop is CASSPLEEGNQPQHF. As DNA, the CDR3 is TGTGCCAGCTCACCTCTAGAAGAGGGCAATCAGCCCCAGCATTTT.

This clonotype has more than one count but fewer than ten. The rearrangement links TRBV20-1 to TRBJ2-7, with TRBD1 as a possible D gene (6 bases). Deletions cut 5 bases from V and 6 bases from J, with 17 bases between. Looked up from germline, CDR1 is DFQATT and CDR2 is SNEGSKA (reference sequence). The CDR3 runs to 13 residues. The CDR3 loop reads CSAQRPGAREQYF. Here the CDR3 DNA reads TGCAGTGCTCAAAGGCCAGGGGCACGCGAGCAGTACTTC.

This clonotype was picked up a small number of times. The chain is built from TRBV7-9 and TRBJ2-1, with TRBD2 identical over 8 bases. The V gene end was trimmed by 4 bases and the J gene end by 6 bases; junction bases not matched to a gene: 2. The CDR3 is made up of 13 amino acids. Germline assignment: CDR1 SEHNR and CDR2 FQNEAQ (reference sequence). CDR3 sequence: CASSSTSGNEQFF. The CDR3 DNA follows: TGTGCCAGCAGCTCCACTAGCGGCAATGAGCAGTTCTTC.

This chain joins TRBV10-2 and TRBJ2-7; D is possibly TRBD1 (5 bases). Germline V gene sequence: CDR1 WSHSY, CDR2 SAAADI. The CDR3 length is 13 residues. V gave up 2 bases and J gave up 6 bases, with 11 bases separating them. CDR3 nucleotide sequence: TGCGCCAGCAGTGAGGGGGCAGGCGTCGAGCAGTACTTC. It encodes CASSEGAGVEQYF.

This clonotype was counted only a few times. The rearrangement uses TRBV5-1 and TRBJ1-2; tentatively, D is TRBD1 (5 bases). Trimming shortened V by 3 bases and J by 5 bases, and 11 bases separated the two germline ends. The CDR3 is made up of 13 amino acids. Germline assignment: CDR1 SGHRS and CDR2 YFSETQ. The chain's CDR3 is CASSYDRRYGYTF. The CDR3 nucleotides are TGCGCCAGCAGCTATGACAGACGATATGGCTACACCTTC. Supplemented by reference TRBV5-1 and TRBJ1-2, the full variable domain reads KAGVTQTPRYLIKTRGQQVTLSCSPISGHRSVSWYQQTPGQGLQFLFEYFSETQRNKGNFPGRFSGRQFSNSRSEMNVSTLELGDSALYLCASSYDRRYGYTFGSGTRLTVV.

This chain links TRBV2 with TRBJ2-1, with D perhaps matching TRBD1 (6 bases). The CDR3 contains 11 residues. V was shortened by 6 bases and J by 9 bases, with 9 bases between the two germline ends. Germline V gives CDR1 SNHLY, CDR2 FYNNEI. The CDR3 loop is CASRQGIEQFF. CDR3 nucleotide sequence: TGTGCCAGCAGGCAGGGGATTGAGCAGTTCTTC.